Included here is one TCR beta chain sequence, with context. The data are from a study of response to subunit inactivated influenza vaccine. Germline V lookup: CDR1 MNHEY, CDR2 SVGAGI. This CDR3 is 15 amino acids long. Between the trimmed V and J ends, which lost 0 bases and 8 bases, there was a span of 16 bases. TCRdb redid the calling of the RT-PCR reads with MiXCR, one entry per CDR3 protein. The sample consists of about 650,000 distinct CDR3 sequences, about 15% of them appearing once. The TCR was taken from a man aged 50 to 60 who received an inactivated influenza vaccine. Source: PBMCs from blood, taken approximately 13 days after vaccination. The V call is TRBV6-5, the J call TRBJ1-2; D call uncertain. Written as DNA, the CDR3 is TGTGCCAGCAGTTACTCGTTTGGCGACCGCCGGGGCTACACCTTC. This encodes CASSYSFGDRRGYTF.